Listed below are T cell receptor beta chains from one sample, sequenced in a study of regulatory T cells in long-lasting Graves disease. TCRdb ran MiXCR on the multiplex PCR reads and lists one entry per CDR3 protein. Seen here are about 470,000 distinct CDR3 sequences, roughly 20% observed once, and the top ten hold 7% to 10%. Specimen: peripheral blood mononuclear cells (PBMCs), collected when the disease was refractory, from a patient treated with antithyroid drugs. These receptors were obtained from a female donor with Graves disease. CDR3s leave out the opening cysteine and the closing phenylalanine or tryptophan. Part of the rows lack a size; the others show once, few, many or a class for expanded clones.

v_call,clone_size,cdr3_aa
TRBV29-1,NA,SVEAGTGNSEQY
TRBV6-1,many,ASSGHTFSEQY
TRBV28,many,ASSLEIEQGNSPLH
TRBV19,few,ASIGTPYNQPQH
TRBV20-1,many,SARVVDRASQETQY
TRBV20-1,many,SAPSGRGETQY
TRBV9,NA,ASSVSRGSSTDTQY
TRBV6-2/TRBV6-3,NA,ASSYPRGGVGTEAF
TRBV28,many,ASSFTGVDEQY
TRBV11-2,many,ASSYNRGQPQH
TRBV28,many,ASKRLAGTYEQY
TRBV15,many,ATTNRDRANEKLF
TRBV6-1,many,ASSEIMNTEAF
TRBV28,many,ATREDTSLAKNIQY
TRBV6-1,few,ASSPTGGFAF
TRBV5-1,many,ASSLGSGGYEQY
TRBV24-1,NA,ATGPQGASQPQH
TRBV28,many,ASSWQGIIGYT
TRBV6-1,few,ASSNGTPKNYGYT
TRBV9,many,ASSGGLARPYEQY
TRBV6-2/TRBV6-3,many,ASSYPVYEQY
TRBV27,few,ASSPGTSGSWLYEQY
TRBV6-2/TRBV6-3,many,ASSLLAGGHQETQY
TRBV11-2,NA,ASSLDQLAGARTQY
TRBV7-2,many,ASSKGQTYEQY
TRBV11-1,many,ASSPDGGTEAF
TRBV30,NA,AWSVLHTTTGPFYGYT
TRBV7-3,many,ASSLTWGLNNEQF
TRBV6-1,NA,ASRDSANTGELF
TRBV27,many,ASSSLLHTGELF
TRBV29-1,NA,SVFYRLAGVSAYEQY
TRBV30,few,AWSAPGSGSSYEQY
TRBV13,NA,ASSSTENTIY
TRBV2,many,ASMGGLAGREQY
TRBV6-1,NA,ASRTGGADQPQH
TRBV18,few,ASSQFIGTGGENTEAF
TRBV6-1,many,ASSEGLAASYEQY
TRBV28,many,ASRALAGGYQETQY
TRBV7-6,NA,ASSSPPGPLQY
TRBV7-7,NA,ASSSTSGPTDTQY
TRBV24-1,many,ATVGRGSSYNEQF
TRBV19,NA,ASIESPANTEAF
TRBV5-6,NA,ASSHSGQVYEQY
TRBV27,few,ATLRIQGHEQY
TRBV6-1,NA,ASSLAPVDSSNQPQH
TRBV14,NA,ASSQDDAHSPKSLWTQY
TRBV20-1,few,SAIHGGTDTEAF
TRBV10-2,NA,ASSDLSSTYNEQF
TRBV28,many,ASSFLAAAGYEQY
TRBV30,NA,AWNSGAGELF
TRBV7-9,many,ASSQGPLLSEQY
TRBV20-1,many,SARPQGNNSPLH
TRBV5-1,many,ASSPTRDEQY
TRBV5-1,NA,ASSLGVPGTEAF
TRBV12-3/TRBV12-4,many,ASSLRRGYEKLF